This T cell receptor beta chain was observed in a study of blood T cell repertoires in COVID-19. Using immunoSEQ multiplex PCR, the repertoire was profiled, and TCRdb retains in-frame clones only, with some absent. The table includes tens of thousands of clones, around four fifths detected once. The V and J ends lost 0 bases and 7 bases, in that order; junction bases with no gene match: 2. The CDR3 runs 14 residues. CDR1 is SGHRS, CDR2 YFSETQ, per germline. The source is a woman aged 80 or over with acute or convalescent COVID-19. The V call is TRBV5-1, the J call TRBJ1-4; 8 nucleotides line up with TRBD1. Sequenced input: peripheral blood. The DNA for the CDR3 is TGCGCCAGCAGCTTGGGACAGGGGATTGAAAAACTGTTTTTT. As protein: CASSLGQGIEKLFF.